The clone carrying this T cell receptor beta chain has only a few counts. Each CDR3 protein gets one entry after TCRdb re-called the 5' RACE reads with MiXCR. The table has some 80,000 distinct CDR3 sequences, less than 15% seen once. The sample comes from a study of T cells after yellow fever vaccination. The receptor comes from a man aged 18 to 30 who received the YFV17D yellow fever vaccine. This specimen consisted of CD8+ T cells not binding an NS4B(214-222) dextramer, sorted from PBMCs, obtained less than 25 days after the first yellow fever vaccination.

The CDR3 loop reads CASSPILENSPLHF. In DNA, the CDR3 is TGTGCCAGCAGCCCGATCCTGGAAAATTCACCCCTCCACTTT. The rearrangement links TRBV6-5 to TRBJ1-6; unclear D gene. CDR3 size: 14 residues. Germline-derived CDR1 and CDR2 are MNHEY and SVGAGI. Trimming removed 6 bases from V and 7 bases from J, with 13 bases in between.